This TCR beta chain was obtained from a study of CD8 T cells in Susac syndrome. RNA, at about 0.5 to 1 ug, was reverse transcribed with random hexamers. A multiplex approach, immunoSEQ multiplex PCR, amplified TCR beta CDR3 across 54 Vbeta and 13 Jbeta. Via MiXCR, TCRdb re-called the immunoSEQ multiplex PCR reads, giving one row per CDR3 protein. The sample records approximately 210,000 distinct CDR3 sequences, around 95% being singletons. CD8+ and CD4+ T cells from blood underwent TCR beta sequencing, which was carried out in a high-throughput format. V shed 2 bases and J 5 bases; nucleotides not matched to a gene: 4. The length of the CDR3 is 15 residues. The germline V gene encodes CDR1 GTSNPN and CDR2 SVGIG (reference sequence).

Sequenced input: CD4+ T cells from PBMCs. The genes are TRBV30 and TRBJ2-3, with TRBD2 identical over 13 bases. The TCR was taken from a human donor with multiple sclerosis. CDR3 nucleotide sequence: TGTGCCTGGAGTTCGACTAGCGGGAGGCAAGATACGCAGTATTTT. Protein product: CAWSSTSGRQDTQYF.